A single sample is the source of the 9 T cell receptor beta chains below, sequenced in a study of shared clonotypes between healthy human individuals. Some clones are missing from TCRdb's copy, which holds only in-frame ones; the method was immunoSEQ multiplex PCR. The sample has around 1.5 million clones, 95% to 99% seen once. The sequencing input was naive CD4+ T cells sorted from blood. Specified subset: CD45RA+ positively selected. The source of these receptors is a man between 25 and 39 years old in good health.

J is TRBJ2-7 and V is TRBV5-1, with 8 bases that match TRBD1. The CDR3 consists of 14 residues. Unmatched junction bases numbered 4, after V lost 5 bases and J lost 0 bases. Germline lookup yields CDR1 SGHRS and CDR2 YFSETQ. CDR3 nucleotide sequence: TGCGCCAGCAGTGGGACAGGTCGCTCCTACGAGCAGTACTTC. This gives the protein CASSGTGRSYEQYF.

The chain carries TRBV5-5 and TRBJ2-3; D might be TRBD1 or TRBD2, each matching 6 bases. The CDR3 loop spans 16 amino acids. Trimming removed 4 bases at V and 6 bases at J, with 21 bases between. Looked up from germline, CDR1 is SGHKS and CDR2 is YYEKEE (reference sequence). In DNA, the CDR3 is TGTGCCAGCAGCGGATGGGGGCAGGAGGGAGCCGATACGCAGTATTTT. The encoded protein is CASSGWGQEGADTQYF.

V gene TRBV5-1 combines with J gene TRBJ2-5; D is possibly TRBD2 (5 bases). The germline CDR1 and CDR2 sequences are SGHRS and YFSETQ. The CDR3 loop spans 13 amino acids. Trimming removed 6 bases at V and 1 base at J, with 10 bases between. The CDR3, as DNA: TGCGCCAGCAAGGCGGGCCCCCAAGAGACCCAGTACTTC. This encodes CASKAGPQETQYF.

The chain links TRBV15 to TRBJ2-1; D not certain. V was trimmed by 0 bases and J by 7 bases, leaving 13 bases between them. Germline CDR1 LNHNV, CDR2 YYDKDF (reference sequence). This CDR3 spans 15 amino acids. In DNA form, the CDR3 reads TGTGCCACCAGCAGAGATCTTCCTGACTTAAATGAGCAGTTCTTC. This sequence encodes CATSRDLPDLNEQFF.

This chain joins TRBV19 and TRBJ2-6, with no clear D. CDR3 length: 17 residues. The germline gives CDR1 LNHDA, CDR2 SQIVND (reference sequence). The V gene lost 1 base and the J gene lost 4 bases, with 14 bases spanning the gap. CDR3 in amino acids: CASSIVKGLSGANVLTF. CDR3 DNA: TGTGCCAGTAGTATAGTTAAAGGTCTGTCGGGGGCCAACGTCCTGACTTTC. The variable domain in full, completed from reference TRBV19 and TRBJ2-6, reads DGGITQSPKYLFRKEGQNVTLSCEQNLNHDAMYWYRQDPGQGLRLIYYSQIVNDFQKGDIAEGYSVSREKKESFPLTVTSAQKNPTAFYLCASSIVKGLSGANVLTFGAGSRLTVL.

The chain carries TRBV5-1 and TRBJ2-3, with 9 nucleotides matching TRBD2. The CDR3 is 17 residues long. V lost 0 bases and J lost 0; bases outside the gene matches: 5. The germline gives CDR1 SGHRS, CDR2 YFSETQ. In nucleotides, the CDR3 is TGCGCCAGCAGCTTGGCCATCACTAGCGGGAGCACAGATACGCAGTATTTT. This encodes CASSLAITSGSTDTQYF.

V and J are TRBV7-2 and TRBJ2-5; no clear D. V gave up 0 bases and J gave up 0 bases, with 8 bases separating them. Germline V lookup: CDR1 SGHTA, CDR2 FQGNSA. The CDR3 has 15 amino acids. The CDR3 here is CASSLAAWDQETQYF. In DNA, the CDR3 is TGTGCCAGCAGCTTAGCGGCCTGGGACCAAGAGACCCAGTACTTC.

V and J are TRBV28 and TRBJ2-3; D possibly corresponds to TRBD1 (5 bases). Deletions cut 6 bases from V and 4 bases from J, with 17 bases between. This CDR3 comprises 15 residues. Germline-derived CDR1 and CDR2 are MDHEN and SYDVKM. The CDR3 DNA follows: TGTGCCAGCAGCCCAGACAGTGCCCGGGCAGATACGCAGTATTTT. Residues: CASSPDSARADTQYF. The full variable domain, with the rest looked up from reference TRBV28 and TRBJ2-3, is DVKVTQSSRYLVKRTGEKVFLECVQDMDHENMFWYRQDPGLGLRLIYFSYDVKMKEKGDIPEGYSVSREKKERFSLILESASTNQTSMYLCASSPDSARADTQYFGPGTRLTVL.

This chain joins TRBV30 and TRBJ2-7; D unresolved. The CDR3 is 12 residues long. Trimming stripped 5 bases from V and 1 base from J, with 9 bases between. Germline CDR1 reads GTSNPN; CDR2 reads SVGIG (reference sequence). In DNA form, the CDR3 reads TGTGCCTGGGAAGGCATTTCCTACGAGCAGTACTTC. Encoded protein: CAWEGISYEQYF.